This TCR beta chain derives from a study of shared clonotypes between healthy human individuals. Study in general: Three plates each covered CD4 naive and memory; CD8 naive two, CD8 memory one.

Details on this clone: The antigen is undetermined.

Study results and caveats: Sorted-subset sequencing, rarefaction showed, was incomplete despite large depth.

The germline V gene has CDR1 LNHDA and CDR2 SQIVND (reference sequence). Trimming removed 2 bases from V and 7 bases from J, with 12 bases in between. The CDR3 consists of 14 residues. In the original analysis: Filtering was not the same, since immunoSEQ gave junction-only sequences without quality scores. TCRdb's copy holds only in-frame clones and misses some; the assay was immunoSEQ multiplex PCR. The D gene and trimming were derived from the DNA, and the V and J assignments and clone size from that table. The sample has over a million clones, approximately 68% seen once. The split of CD4+ cells yielded CD45RA+ naive and CD45RA-negative memory subsets.

The V gene is TRBV19, the J gene TRBJ2-1; no reliable D call. This sequence was found in a man aged 18 to 30 in good health. Sequenced: memory CD4+ T cells sorted from blood. Noted subset: CD45RA-negative fraction. The chain's CDR3 is CASSISLNQNEQFF. CDR3 nucleotides: TGTGCCAGTAGTATATCCCTGAACCAAAATGAGCAGTTCTTC. Full variable domain (outside the CDR3, taken from reference TRBV19 and TRBJ2-1): DGGITQSPKYLFRKEGQNVTLSCEQNLNHDAMYWYRQDPGQGLRLIYYSQIVNDFQKGDIAEGYSVSREKKESFPLTVTSAQKNPTAFYLCASSISLNQNEQFFGPGTRLTVL.